This T cell receptor (beta chain) was recovered during a study of shared clonotypes between healthy human individuals. The assay was immunoSEQ multiplex PCR, and TCRdb's table has in-frame clones only and misses some. The table records about 800,000 clones, roughly 96% of them present only once. Positively selected for CCR7, the CD45RO-negative cells used as naive CD8 cells excluded terminally differentiated effector memory CD45RA+ cells. Trimming removed 0 bases from V and 3 bases from J, with 12 bases in between. CDR1 SGHTA and CDR2 FQGNSA come from the germline V gene. The CDR3 loop spans 15 amino acids.

V gene TRBV7-2 combines with J gene TRBJ2-7; D perhaps matches TRBD2 (6 bases). The TCR sequence derives from a man aged 25-45 years in good health. Sequencing was done on a sample of naive CD8+ T cells sorted from blood. The CDR3 DNA is TGTGCCAGCAGCTTAGCCCCTGGGGGAGGCTACGAGCAGTACTTC. As protein: CASSLAPGGGYEQYF.